A selection of T cell receptor beta chains follows, all from one sample in a study of blood T cell repertoires in COVID-19. The protocol was immunoSEQ multiplex PCR, while the TCRdb copy is restricted to in-frame clones and leaves out a portion. This sample has about 170,000 clones, with around 83% found just once. Specimen: peripheral blood. The receptors originated from an elderly woman in a cohort sampled during active or convalescent COVID-19. CDR3s include the opening cysteine and the closing phenylalanine or tryptophan. Fields, in order: D gene, J gene, V gene, clone size, CDR3 DNA, CDR3 protein. A D gene is named only where the DNA matches it firmly. Clone size is shown for a subset of rows, as once, few, many or a class of expanded clone.

NA	TRBJ1-1	TRBV5-1	NA	TGCGCCAGCAGCTTAGACACCGATGAAGCTTTCTTT	CASSLDTDEAFF
NA	TRBJ2-6	TRBV5-6	NA	TGTGCCAGCAGCGCATACAGCCTATCGGGGGCCAACGTCCTGACTTTC	CASSAYSLSGANVLTF
TRBD2	TRBJ2-1	TRBV5-4	NA	TGTGCCAGCAGCTCCACTAGCGGGGGGACCTACAATGAGCAGTTCTTC	CASSSTSGGTYNEQFF
NA	TRBJ1-2	TRBV27	NA	TGTGCCAGCAGGTCAGGGGATTATGGCTACACCTTC	CASRSGDYGYTF
NA	TRBJ1-2	TRBV2	NA	TGTGCCAGCAGGGACCACCGGGGGGATGGCTACACCTTC	CASRDHRGDGYTF
NA	TRBJ2-1	TRBV10-3	NA	TGTGCCATTTCCGGGCTACCCGTAGCGACCTCCTACAATGAGCAGTTCTTC	CAISGLPVATSYNEQFF
NA	TRBJ2-7	TRBV5-1	NA	TGCGCCAGCAGCCCGGCCAGGGGTCGGTCCTACGAGCAGTACTTC	CASSPARGRSYEQYF
NA	TRBJ2-1	TRBV7-9	NA	TGTGCCAGCAGCTCCCTATATGAGCAGTTCTTC	CASSSLYEQFF
NA	TRBJ1-1	TRBV5-1	NA	TGCGCCAGCAGCTTGGCCGTCAGGGGAACTGAAGCTTTCTTT	CASSLAVRGTEAFF
TRBD1	TRBJ1-2	TRBV6-1	NA	TGTGCCAGCAGTGAACAGGGGGCAGATGGCTACACCTTC	CASSEQGADGYTF
NA	TRBJ1-1	TRBV6-5	NA	TGTGCCAGCAGCCCCTGGGGGGAAAACACTGAAGCTTTCTTT	CASSPWGENTEAFF
TRBD1	TRBJ2-1	TRBV11-3	NA	TGTGCCAGCAGCTTTTCAGGGGGCAATGAGCAGTTCTTC	CASSFSGGNEQFF
TRBD2	TRBJ2-1	TRBV6-6	NA	TGTGCCAGCAGTCGACCTAGCGGAACCTCCTACAATGAGCAGTTCTTC	CASSRPSGTSYNEQFF
TRBD1	TRBJ1-3	TRBV28	NA	TGTGCCAGCAATAGACAGGGGGAGTGGGACACCATATATTTT	CASNRQGEWDTIYF
NA	TRBJ1-1	TRBV5-1	NA	TGCGCCAGCAGCTCTAACACGGGGGGAGCTGAAGCTTTCTTT	CASSSNTGGAEAFF
TRBD2	TRBJ2-5	TRBV6-2/TRBV6-3	NA	TGTGCCAGCAGTTACTCGTTTAGCGGGGGACCAGGGACCCAGTACTTC	CASSYSFSGGPGTQYF
TRBD2	TRBJ2-7	TRBV4-3	once	TGCGCCAGCAGCCAAGATTGGAGCGGGGGGGCCAACGAGCAGTACTTC	CASSQDWSGGANEQYF
NA	TRBJ1-2	TRBV7-2	once	TGTGCCAGCAGCTTAGGGTCAGGGCTCTATGGCTACACCTTC	CASSLGSGLYGYTF
NA	TRBJ1-6	TRBV5-1	NA	TGCGCCAGCAGCGTGCACAGGGAAAATTCACCCCTCCACTTT	CASSVHRENSPLHF
NA	TRBJ1-2	TRBV2	NA	TGTGCCAGCAGTCGGGACACCGACTATGGCTACACCTTC	CASSRDTDYGYTF